The subject of this entry is one T cell receptor beta chain. Its recognized antigen is unknown. The sample is drawn from a study of cytomegalovirus exposure and HLA in healthy donors (dated by TCRdb to the late 2010s). With regard to the full study: According to an earlier analysis of 550 to 700 of the donors, some 170 million T cells yielded roughly 110 million unique TCR beta sequences and more than 250 Gb of sequence data. Genome-wide SNP genotypes for about three fifths of the roughly 670 donors were used in a later genetic analysis, which treated that subset as a discovery cohort. The number of typed donors differed by locus: about 629-640 for A, B, C, DRB1 and DQB1; some 500 for DQA1; 606 for DPA1; and 400 to 480 for DPB1. An earlier analysis of approximately 580 of the donors used high-throughput TCR beta sequencing to judge whether each TCR beta V gene segment behaved as functional or pseudogenic. Among some 400 genotyped donors of the cohort, an average of around 220,000 unique TCR beta nucleotide sequences was sequenced per donor, of which approximately 19% were non-productive. Alongside the repertoire data, information on donor age, sex, ethnicity and CMV serostatus was compiled. Of the 350 to 450 genotyped donors, 70% to 90% were placed in the genetic ancestry cluster associated with self-reported Caucasian donors. About five DR-DQ haplotypes were treated as single units for association and clustering because of strong linkage in the cohort. The study aimed to test whether signatures of past pathogen exposure could be identified by cataloging public T cell receptors. In a later analysis, previously published TCR beta repertoires from about 670 donors were re-analyzed and high-resolution HLA genotyping was added so that TCR occurrence patterns could be studied. The study used immunosequencing to profile the T cell repertoires of several hundred subjects and linked those repertoires to cytomegalovirus serostatus. To predict cytomegalovirus infection status, the study combined high-throughput TCR immunosequencing, statistical association of individual TCRs with disease status, and machine learning. Approximately 310 gigabases of sequencing data and approximately 93 million unique TCR sequences were included in an early release covering roughly 600 HLA-typed donors. Besides the first cohort of roughly 660 subjects, a separate validation cohort made up of 120 different subjects was used. HLA typing covered class I and class II loci at four-digit resolution. Rather than using new phenotypic data, the later analysis identified candidate immune exposures from TCR beta sequences and from how often those sequences occurred across donors. Every discovery cohort repertoire had been produced on one sequencing platform.

Its CDR3 holds 17 amino acids, cysteine through phenylalanine. The retained sequence is limited to the CDR3, 51 bases, with the frame set at the first base. CDR1 is given as LNHDA and CDR2 as SQIVND, both from the germline V gene (reference sequence). Trimming accounts for 6 bases at V and 0 bases at J, while the number of junction bases matched to no gene is 13. Library method: the immunoSEQ multiplex PCR assay. For the multiplex PCR, a mixture combining 60 forward primers for TCR Vbeta segments and 13 reverse primers for TCR Jbeta segments was used. The CDR3 region of rearranged TCR beta genes was amplified from genomic DNA by a multiplex PCR assay. The amplified TCR beta libraries were sequenced on the Illumina HiSeq System as 87-base-pair reads. The original methods were these. Across the 500 to 850 repertoires, a later analysis counted some 81 million unique TCR beta chains, 8.5 million to 12 million of which were shared by at least two donors. A nearest-neighbor algorithm error-corrected the raw reads and collapsed the reads into unique sequences, merging closely related sequences to remove PCR and sequencing errors. To assign V, D and J gene segments, CDR3 sequences were aligned to IMGT reference sequences. For a sequence to be retained, a match of at least six nucleotides was required to both a V gene segment and a J gene segment. Rearrangements were classified as productive when the CDR3 lacked stop codons and remained in frame with V and J, and all other rearrangements were classified as non-productive. Following IMGT convention, CDR3 was defined as the stretch from the second conserved V-encoded cysteine up to the conserved J-encoded phenylalanine. The earlier analysis of fewer than 750 of the donors excluded sequences that lacked an unambiguous match to a single V gene segment. In an earlier analysis of a few hundred of the donors, a V segment was called functional when productive rearrangements were above 56.7%, and segregating when the standard deviation between donors exceeded 5%. A statistical classification framework was built for diagnosing cytomegalovirus status from the catalog of TCR beta chain sequences. In a later analysis, V and J genes were assigned by comparing TCR nucleotide sequences against IMGT/GENE-DB human TR gene sequences. A later analysis assigned CDR3 sequences and most-parsimonious VDJ recombination scenarios with the TCRdist pipeline. In a later analysis, each TCR beta chain was defined by its CDR3 amino acid sequence together with its V-gene family, and reads without a unique V-gene family were excluded. In a later analysis, approximately 640 highly shared, low-generation-probability nucleotide sequences were removed to address suspected cross-contamination and a sequencing artifact. In a later analysis, a clonal expansion index was calculated for each public chain from normalized within-repertoire ranks of inferred template counts. In a later analysis, generation probabilities were computed with a VDJ recombination model fitted to out-of-frame rearrangements, and the resulting probabilities were checked against IGoR. A later analysis scored TCR-TCR, TCR-HLA and TCR-CMV co-occurrence with hypergeometric tests, applying a repertoire-size bias correction to TCR pairs. False discovery rates were estimated in a later analysis by permuting HLA or CMV assignments 20 times. In a later analysis, co-occurring TCRs were grouped using DBSCAN, and TCRdist sequence similarity was added for clustering within HLA-allele-positive subsets. Repertoires with fewer than 30,000 or more than 120,000 public chains, plus five repertoires with anomalous nucleotide sharing, were excluded from co-occurrence clustering. The source is immuneACCESS, and TCRdb retained only in-frame sequences with V and J called. Part of the clones is not carried over; for the studies checked, unresolved V genes explain less than half of this, and the remainder is unexplained. That table gives V, J and clone size, and the DNA gave D and trimming. This sample's table lists 100,000 to 150,000 clones. Approximately 1.5% of the sample belongs to the ten largest clones.

In total, fewer than 750 healthy bone marrow donors made up the cohort. All cohort members were sampled while nominally healthy, although unrecorded immune exposures were likely present. The donor was CMV seronegative and belonged to the group of roughly 330 seronegative cohort members. A peripheral blood sample was collected from each donor, and TCR beta sequencing was performed on peripheral blood mononuclear cells. The Qiagen DNeasy Blood Extraction Kit was used to extract genomic DNA from the blood cell samples. Paper-wide results and their limitations: In a later analysis, most CMV-associated TCR beta chains were found to appear HLA-restricted, with HLA associations seemingly driven largely by CMV exposure. A further reported finding was that TCR beta sequences accurately predicted the HLA-A and HLA-B alleles for most subjects in the first cohort. In a later analysis, around 17,000 TCR beta sequences were associated with specific HLA alleles at a false discovery rate of 0.05. Compared with equally common non-associated chains, HLA-associated TCR beta chains in a later analysis were more clonally expanded and had lower generation probabilities. In an earlier analysis of approximately 590 of the donors, most TCR beta V segments appeared in productive rearrangements about 90% or about 30% of the time, broadly matching IMGT annotations. A later genetic analysis reported fewer N-insertions in productive TCRs among donors in an Asian-associated ancestry cluster than the approximately 670-donor mean. A few of the identified cytomegalovirus-associated TCR beta chains were confirmed in vitro to be specific for cytomegalovirus antigens. For the cohort, immune exposure information was limited to CMV serostatus. Because counts were too low, roughly 18 rarely observed V segments, including chromosome 9 orphons, were left out of the earlier analysis of approximately 500 of the donors. An association between a missense DCLRE1C variant and V-gene and J-gene trimming of TCR beta chains was found in a later genetic analysis and replicated in an independent cohort. HLA typing was unavailable for some donors at each locus, so association tests used only the typed subset. When HLA alleles, especially DR and DQ, strongly co-occurred, attributing TCR associations to individual alleles was difficult. Linkage disequilibrium might explain the correlated functional status among segregating V segments, but an unknown experimental factor could not be excluded. The cohort was sequenced for TCR beta chains only, and without alpha or paired-chain data the features that could be detected were limited. In both the original and validation cohorts, the classifier was reported to diagnose cytomegalovirus status with high specificity and sensitivity. Some IMGT-functional V segments, including TRBV6-2 and TRBV6-3, could not be distinguished by the 87-base-pair reads and were therefore excluded. A cluster of highly shared sequence variants was judged likely to represent a technical artifact of the sequencing pipeline. It was suggested by the authors that the approach could potentially be generalized to other disease states and immunological phenotypes. The study gave a list of more than 150 TCR beta chains associated with cytomegalovirus. Most TCR sequences were seen in very few donors, while some public TCRs were found in many individuals. In a later analysis, several top co-occurrence clusters were reported to appear linked to parvovirus B19, influenza, CMV and Epstein-Barr virus. In a later analysis, the rate of TCR association differed among HLA loci, with DRB1 alleles having the most associated TCRs and HLA-C alleles having the fewest. The presence/absence analyses assumed that sequencing depth was roughly uniform across donors, and that assumption may not be true.

The sequence joins TRBV19 to TRBJ1-1; 7 bases in the junction line up with TRBD1. The TCR originated in a woman in her thirties or forties in good health and CMV-seronegative. The sample consisted of PBMCs. The CDR3 region reads CASSSIEPTGLNTEAFF. In nucleotides, the sequence is TGTGCCAGTAGCTCTATTGAGCCGACAGGGCTGAACACTGAAGCTTTCTTT.